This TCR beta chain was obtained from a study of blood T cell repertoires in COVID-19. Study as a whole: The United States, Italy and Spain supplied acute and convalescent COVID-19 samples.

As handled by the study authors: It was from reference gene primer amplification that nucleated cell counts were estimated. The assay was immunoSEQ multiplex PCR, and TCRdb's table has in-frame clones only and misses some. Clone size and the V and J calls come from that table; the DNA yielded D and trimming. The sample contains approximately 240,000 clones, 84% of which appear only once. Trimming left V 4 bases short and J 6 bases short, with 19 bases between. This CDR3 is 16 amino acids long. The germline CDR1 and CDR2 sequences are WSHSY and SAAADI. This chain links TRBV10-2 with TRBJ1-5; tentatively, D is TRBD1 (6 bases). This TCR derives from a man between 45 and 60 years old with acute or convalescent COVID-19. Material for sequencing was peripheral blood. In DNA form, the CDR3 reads TGCGCCAGCAGTGCCGCCATATACAGGGACGGTCAGCCCCAGCATTTT. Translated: CASSAAIYRDGQPQHF.